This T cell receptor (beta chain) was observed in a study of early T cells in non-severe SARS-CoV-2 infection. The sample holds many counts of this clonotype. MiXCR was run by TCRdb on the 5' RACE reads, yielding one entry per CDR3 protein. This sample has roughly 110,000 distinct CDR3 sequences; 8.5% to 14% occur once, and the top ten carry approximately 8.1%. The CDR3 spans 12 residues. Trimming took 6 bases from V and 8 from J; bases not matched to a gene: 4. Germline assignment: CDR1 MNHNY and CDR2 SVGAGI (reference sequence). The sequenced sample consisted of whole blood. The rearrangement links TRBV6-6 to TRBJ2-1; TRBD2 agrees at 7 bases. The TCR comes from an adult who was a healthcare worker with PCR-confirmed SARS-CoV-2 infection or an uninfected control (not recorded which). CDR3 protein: CASSAGVHEQFF. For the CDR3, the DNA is TGTGCCAGCAGCGCGGGGGTCCATGAGCAGTTCTTC.